This is a list of T cell receptor beta chains from one sample in a study of OX40 agonist ivuxolimab in advanced cancers. Profiling relied on immunoSEQ multiplex PCR, and the TCRdb table lists in-frame clones only, not all of them. The sample carries approximately 31,000 clones, approximately 89% recorded once. The starting material was CD4+ or CD8+ T cells sorted from blood, obtained in a trial of the OX40 agonist ivuxolimab. These receptor sequences come from an adult with an advanced solid tumor such as melanoma, head and neck, liver or kidney cancer. CDR3s include the opening cysteine and the closing phenylalanine or tryptophan. D genes are given only for firm matches. The size of a clone is reported for some rows only, either as once, few or many, or as a class for expanded clones.

NA NA TRBJ2-1 TRBV7-3 TGTGCCAGCAGCTCCGGATCCGACAATGAGCAGTTCTTC CASSSGSDNEQFF
NA few TRBJ2-2 TRBV19 TGTGCCGGGAGGACAGGGAACACCGGGGAGCTGTTTTTT CAGRTGNTGELFF
NA NA TRBJ1-5 TRBV28 TGTGCCAGCAGTATCCGACGACAGGTCCGAAATCAGCCCCAGCATTTT CASSIRRQVRNQPQHF
NA NA TRBJ1-2 TRBV6-5 TGTGCCAGCAGGGCTCACTATGGCTACACCTTC CASRAHYGYTF
NA NA TRBJ2-3 TRBV2 TGTGCCAGCAGTGAACCCTACAAGTCCACAGATACGCAGTATTTT CASSEPYKSTDTQYF
NA NA TRBJ2-3 TRBV7-6 TGTGCCAGCACCCTCCTCGGGGGCCCAGATACGCAGTATTTT CASTLLGGPDTQYF
NA NA TRBJ2-5 TRBV5-1 TGCGCCAGCAGAGAGGACTTTTCCTTCCAAGAGACCCAGTACTTC CASREDFSFQETQYF
NA NA TRBJ2-5 TRBV18 TGTGCCAGCTCTGGAGAGACCCAGTACTTC CASSGETQYF
TRBD2 NA TRBJ2-1 TRBV28 TGTGCCAGCACCGAGGTCCTCACTAGCGCCGGTGAGCAGTTCTTC CASTEVLTSAGEQFF
NA once TRBJ1-5 TRBV4-1 TGCGCCAGCAGCCAAGATCTTACAGGCGGCCAGCCCCAGCATTTT CASSQDLTGGQPQHF
NA NA TRBJ1-2 TRBV28 TGTGCCAGCGTCGGGAATCACTATGGCTACACCTTC CASVGNHYGYTF
NA once TRBJ1-1 TRBV5-6 TGTGCCAGCAGCTTACCCGCGAGGGGAGGGACTGAAGCTTTCTTT CASSLPARGGTEAFF
NA NA TRBJ2-3 TRBV5-1 TGCGCCAGCAGCTCGCCCCGGGCTAGCACAGATACGCAGTATTTT CASSSPRASTDTQYF
NA NA TRBJ2-6 TRBV28 TGTGCCAGCACTATCCGACAGAGGGCGTCTGGGGCCAACGTCCTGACTTTC CASTIRQRASGANVLTF
NA NA TRBJ2-7 TRBV2 TGTGCCAGCACTGGCCCCCGCACCCCCTCCTACGAGCAGTACTTC CASTGPRTPSYEQYF
NA NA TRBJ2-1 TRBV4-1 TGCGCCAGCAGCCAAGCCGGGGCCGGGAATGAGCAGTTCTTC CASSQAGAGNEQFF
TRBD1 NA TRBJ1-1 TRBV2 TGTGCCAGTCGAACCGGGACAGGGAACACTGAAGCTTTCTTT CASRTGTGNTEAFF
NA NA TRBJ2-3 TRBV9 TGTGCCAGCAGCGCGAAAGGACCAGCCACAGATACGCAGTATTTT CASSAKGPATDTQYF
NA NA TRBJ1-1 TRBV11-2 TGTGCCAGCAGCTTAGATTTACAAACGGTCACTGAAGCTTTCTTT CASSLDLQTVTEAFF
NA NA TRBJ2-1 TRBV15 TGTGCCACCAGCAGAGATCGGGGGCTCTCCTACAATGAGCAGTTCTTC CATSRDRGLSYNEQFF
NA NA TRBJ2-7 TRBV7-8 TGTGCCAGCAGCTTGGAACTCTACGAGCAGTACTTC CASSLELYEQYF
NA NA TRBJ2-3 TRBV5-1 TGCGCCAGCAGCTCGACGGAGATCTCCACAGATACGCAGTATTTT CASSSTEISTDTQYF
NA few TRBJ1-2 TRBV6-4 TGTGCCAGCAGTGGGGACGACACGGGCTACACCTTC CASSGDDTGYTF
NA NA TRBJ1-1 TRBV27 TGTGCCAGCAGTTTATCGGCCCAGGGGCCCGAAGCTTTCTTT CASSLSAQGPEAFF
TRBD1 NA TRBJ1-3 TRBV28 TGTGCCAGCAGTTTTGATCGGACAGGCATAAACACCATATATTTT CASSFDRTGINTIYF
NA NA TRBJ2-3 TRBV25-1 TGTGCCAGCAGTGAATCAGATACGCAGTATTTT CASSESDTQYF
NA NA TRBJ2-7 TRBV7-9 TGTGCCAGCAGCTACATCGACAACGAGCAGTACTTC CASSYIDNEQYF
NA NA TRBJ1-2 TRBV4-1 TGCGCCAGCAGCCAAGGGGCAGGACGGAACGGTGGCTACACCTTC CASSQGAGRNGGYTF
TRBD2 NA TRBJ2-7 TRBV6-5 TGTGCCAGCAGTTACGGGGGGGGAGGCTACGAGCAGTACTTC CASSYGGGGYEQYF
TRBD1 NA TRBJ2-1 TRBV4-1 TGCGCCAGCAGCCCGGGACAGGGGACGGCTGAGCAGTTCTTC CASSPGQGTAEQFF
NA few TRBJ1-5 TRBV19 TGTGCCAGTAGGGGGCAGGGGTATAGCAATCAGCCCCAGCATTTT CASRGQGYSNQPQHF
NA NA TRBJ1-3 TRBV9 TGTGCCAGCAGCGCCGACGCGAGCTCTGGAAACACCATATATTTT CASSADASSGNTIYF
TRBD1 NA TRBJ2-1 TRBV4-1 TGCGCCAGCAGCTCCGGGACAGGGACTAATGAGCAGTTCTTC CASSSGTGTNEQFF
NA NA TRBJ1-5 TRBV30 TGTGCCTGGAGTGCCGGGTTAGGGGACAATCAGCCCCAGCATTTT CAWSAGLGDNQPQHF
TRBD2 NA TRBJ2-2 TRBV30 TGTGCCTTCACCCTACTAGCGGATACCGGGGAGCTGTTTTTT CAFTLLADTGELFF
TRBD1 NA TRBJ1-2 TRBV5-6 TGTGCCAGCAGCCTCGGAGGGGGCCCCTCGAGCTACACCTTC CASSLGGGPSSYTF
TRBD2 NA TRBJ2-7 TRBV7-3 TGTGCCAGCAGCGAGGGACTAGGGTATGAGCAGTACTTC CASSEGLGYEQYF
NA NA TRBJ2-2 TRBV6-1 TGTGCCAGCAGTGAACAACAGGGTATGACCGGGGAGCTGTTTTTT CASSEQQGMTGELFF
NA NA TRBJ2-1 TRBV2 TGTGCCAGCAGTGAACTCCTAGGGCTAGCCGACAGCCGGTACAATGAGCAGTTCTTC CASSELLGLADSRYNEQFF
NA NA TRBJ2-7 TRBV6-5 TGTGCCAGCAGTTACCACAAAAACTACGAGCAGTACTTC CASSYHKNYEQYF
NA NA TRBJ2-2 TRBV23-1 TGCGCCAGCAGTCAAACAAACACCGGGGAGCTGTTTTTT CASSQTNTGELFF
TRBD1 NA TRBJ2-5 TRBV28 TGTGCCCGGGACAGATTAGAGACCCAGTACTTC CARDRLETQYF
TRBD2 NA TRBJ2-7 TRBV30 TGTGCCTGGAGTTGGCTAGCGGGGACCTACGAGCAGTACTTC CAWSWLAGTYEQYF
NA NA TRBJ2-6 TRBV5-6 TGTGCCAGCAGCTTACTCGGGGCCAACGTCCTGACTTTC CASSLLGANVLTF
NA NA TRBJ1-2 TRBV29-1 TGCAGCGTGACCGGAGATTTCTATGGCTACACCTTC CSVTGDFYGYTF
NA NA TRBJ2-1 TRBV11-1 TGTGCCAGCAGCCCCCGGGAGTACAATGAGCAGTTCTTC CASSPREYNEQFF
NA large TRBJ2-7 TRBV6-5 TGTGCCAGCAGTTACGGGGGACACTTGTACGAGCAGTACTTC CASSYGGHLYEQYF
NA NA TRBJ1-1 TRBV2 TGTGCCAGCGAGCGAGGGTGGGACACTGAAGCTTTCTTT CASERGWDTEAFF
NA NA TRBJ1-1 TRBV7-6 TGTGCCAGCAGTGACGGAACTGAAGCTTTCTTT CASSDGTEAFF
NA NA TRBJ2-7 TRBV20-1 TGCAGTGCTAGTTTCCCCCCCGAGCAGTACTTC CSASFPPEQYF
NA NA TRBJ1-4 TRBV27 TGTGCCAGCAGTCCCGGGACTTATGAAAAACTGTTTTTT CASSPGTYEKLFF
NA NA TRBJ1-5 TRBV19 TGTGCCAGTAGTATCCTCTTTTCTAAGGCCAATCAGCCCCAGCATTTT CASSILFSKANQPQHF
NA NA TRBJ2-7 TRBV30 TGTGCCTGGAGCCCCGGGAACTACGAGCAGTACTTC CAWSPGNYEQYF
NA NA TRBJ2-7 TRBV19 TGTGCCAGTAGTATAAGAGGGCGGTACGAGCAGTACTTC CASSIRGRYEQYF
NA NA TRBJ2-3 TRBV7-6 TGTGCCAGCAGCTATACAGGGACCAGCACAGATACGCAGTATTTT CASSYTGTSTDTQYF
NA NA TRBJ2-7 TRBV4-1 TGCGCCAGCAGCCAAGATATTCGAGACTCCCGTGGCTACGAGCAGTACTTC CASSQDIRDSRGYEQYF
NA NA TRBJ1-2 TRBV6-5 TGTGCCACGGCCACCCAGGTTTCGGGCTACACCTTC CATATQVSGYTF
NA NA TRBJ2-1 TRBV5-1 TGCGCCAGCAGCTTGCGACCCCAGGGTAGCCTCTACAATGAGCAGTTCTTC CASSLRPQGSLYNEQFF